One and the same sample provided the 28 T cell receptor beta chains below, sequenced in a study of blood T cells in healthy people across ages. Together with a sample-barcoded 5' primer, a J-beta primer mix was included in a second PCR lasting about 7 to 11 cycles. TCRdb called the 5' RACE reads again in MiXCR, with one record for every CDR3 protein. This table has fewer than 1,200,000 distinct CDR3 sequences, 20% to 25% appearing once. These data also formed part of another study, on T cells of mothers and their children.

Sequenced input: blood. The receptors stem from a girl under 10 years old in good health.

This clonotype was observed a handful of times. V usage is TRBV4-1 and J usage is TRBJ1-2; 8 bases match TRBD1. V shed 5 bases and J 6 bases; nucleotides not matched to a gene: 8. The CDR3 is 14 amino acids. CDR1 and CDR2 (germline): MGHRA, YSYEKL. In DNA, the CDR3 is TGCGCCAGCAGCGCCCGGGACAGGCCAAATGGCTACACCTTC. Amino acid sequence: CASSARDRPNGYTF.

The gene calls are TRBV13 and TRBJ2-1; 7 bases map to TRBD1. Trimming removed 1 base from V and 4 bases from J; junction bases left unmatched: 10. The CDR3 consists of 17 residues. Germline V gene data show CDR1 as PRHDT and CDR2 as FYEKMQ (reference sequence). The CDR3 spells CASSLVKKGGRYNEQFF. The CDR3 nucleotides read TGTGCCAGCAGCTTAGTTAAAAAAGGGGGCCGGTACAATGAGCAGTTCTTC.

The chain couples TRBV29-1 to TRBJ2-1, with D unclear. The DNA matches TRBJ2-7 better at its end, which makes the J call doubtful. Germline V gene sequence: CDR1 SQVTM, CDR2 ANQGSEA. The CDR3 spans 14 residues. CDR3 amino acids: CSVELGPNTYEQYF. In DNA form, the CDR3 reads TGCAGCGTTGAATTGGGTCCCAATACCTACGAGCAGTACTTC.

The rearrangement links TRBV4-1 to TRBJ1-2, with D unresolved. V lost 1 base, J lost 3 bases, and 12 bases lay in between. Per germline, CDR1 MGHRA and CDR2 YSYEKL. The CDR3 sequence is 15 residues long. The CDR3 sequence is CASSQVSGGDYGYTF. CDR3 coding DNA: TGCGCCAGCAGCCAAGTCTCCGGTGGGGACTATGGCTACACCTTC.

This clonotype has more than one count but fewer than ten. The V gene is TRBV5-1, the J gene TRBJ1-6, with D perhaps TRBD1 (5 bases). V was pared by 1 base and J by 7 bases, with 9 bases between. CDR3 length: 14 residues. Germline V gene data show CDR1 as SGHRS and CDR2 as YFSETQ. In DNA form, the CDR3 reads TGCGCCAGCAGCTTGAAACAGGAGAATTCACCCCTCCACTTT. Translating it yields CASSLKQENSPLHF.

This clonotype appeared a few times. The chain couples TRBV28 to TRBJ1-2; maybe TRBD1 (5 bases). The CDR3 covers 14 residues. The ends were cut back, 6 bases at V and 7 bases at J, with 18 bases in the middle. Germline V gene sequence: CDR1 MDHEN, CDR2 SYDVKM. CDR3 loop: CASSIPGRGGGYTF. The CDR3 DNA reads TGTGCCAGCAGCATACCGGGACGAGGAGGTGGCTACACCTTC.

The chain uses TRBV4-3 and TRBJ2-5; unclear D gene. Germline assignment: CDR1 LGHNA and CDR2 YSLEER. Trimming removed 0 bases from V and 5 bases from J, with 10 bases in between. This CDR3 is built from 14 residues. DNA of the CDR3: TGCGCCAGCAGCCAAGATCGTCTTTGGGAGACCCAGTACTTC. Encoded protein: CASSQDRLWETQYF.

A few counts support this clonotype. The rearrangement joins TRBV6-6 to TRBJ2-2; D unresolved. With 2 bases removed from V and 3 bases from J, the gap between germline ends came to 7 bases. This CDR3 contains 14 residues. Germline assignment: CDR1 MNHNY and CDR2 SVGAGI (reference sequence). In DNA, the CDR3 is TGTGCCAGCAGTTACAGACAAGACACCGGGGAGCTGTTTTTT. It codes for CASSYRQDTGELFF.

CDR3 sequence (DNA): TGTGCCATCAGTGTACAGGCCCCTTACAATGAGCAGTTCTTC. Its protein is CAISVQAPYNEQFF. V and J are TRBV10-3 and TRBJ2-1; TRBD1 is a possible D gene (5 bases). Germline V gene data show CDR1 as ENHRY and CDR2 as SYGVKD. This CDR3 is built from 14 residues. V shed 4 bases and J shed 4 bases, with 11 bases lying between them.

The genes are TRBV5-1 and TRBJ2-1, with D perhaps matching TRBD1 (5 bases). The CDR3 runs to 17 residues. Trimming took off 3 bases at V and 0 bases at J, with 16 bases between the two ends. From germline, CDR1 is SGHRS and CDR2 YFSETQ. CDR3 nucleotide sequence: TGCGCCAGCAGCTCCGGCAAGGGGTACGGCTCCTACAATGAGCAGTTCTTC. It yields the protein CASSSGKGYGSYNEQFF.

This clonotype was observed a handful of times. The J gene is TRBJ2-3, the V gene TRBV28; D is unclear. V was shortened by 9 bases and J by 2 bases, with 12 bases between the two germline ends. CDR1 MDHEN and CDR2 SYDVKM come from the germline V gene. There are 13 residues in the CDR3. CDR3 sequence (DNA): TGTGCCAGTACCTACCCAGTCACAGATACGCAGTATTTT. It yields the protein CASTYPVTDTQYF.

V and J are TRBV7-9 and TRBJ1-1, with D possibly matching TRBD1 (5 bases). Deletions cut 5 bases from V and 8 bases from J, with 15 bases between. This CDR3 has 13 amino acids. Germline CDR1 SEHNR, CDR2 FQNEAQ (reference sequence). As DNA, the CDR3 is TGTGCCAGCAGCCCACCCCTCGGGGGAGAAGCTTTCTTT. It is translated as CASSPPLGGEAFF.

CDR3 coding DNA: TGTGCCAGCAGCGTAGAGCCCGGGGGCACTGAAGCTTTCTTT. Protein: CASSVEPGGTEAFF. The genes are TRBV9 and TRBJ1-1; tentatively, D is TRBD1 (5 bases). Per germline, CDR1 SGDLS and CDR2 YYNGEE. Trimming removed 0 bases from V and 4 bases from J, with 10 bases in between. This CDR3 contains 14 residues. Using reference TRBV9 and TRBJ1-1 for the parts outside the CDR3, the full variable domain is DSGVTQTPKHLITATGQRVTLRCSPRSGDLSVYWYQQSLDQGLQFLIQYYNGEERAKGNILERFSAQQFPDLHSELNLSSLELGDSALYFCASSVEPGGTEAFFGQGTRLTVV.

This chain joins TRBV7-2 and TRBJ2-5, with 13 nucleotides matching TRBD2. The J call may be mistaken, given a closer DNA end match to TRBJ2-1. The CDR3 loop spans 18 amino acids. CDR1 and CDR2 from the germline V gene are SGHTA and FQGNSA. The DNA of the CDR3 is TGTGCCAGCAGCTTTATGAATTGGACTAGCGGGAGATGGAATGAGCAGTTCTTC. Protein product: CASSFMNWTSGRWNEQFF.

V and J are TRBV7-2 and TRBJ1-2; 7 nucleotides match TRBD1. Losses at the gene ends were 3 bases for V and 4 bases for J; bases not matched to a gene: 8. In germline, CDR1 is SGHTA, CDR2 FQGNSA. The CDR3 sequence is 15 residues long. CDR3 sequence reads: CASSFEGTAIYGYTF. The CDR3 nucleotides read TGTGCCAGCAGCTTTGAAGGGACAGCCATCTATGGCTACACCTTC.

This chain connects TRBV7-3 to TRBJ2-1, with 7 bases aligning to TRBD2. The CDR3 consists of 14 residues. The germline V gene has CDR1 SGHTA and CDR2 FQGTGA. V was pared by 2 bases and J by 8 bases, with 6 bases of the junction left unmatched. CDR3: CASSLVGGRDEQFF. CDR3 coding DNA: TGTGCCAGCAGCTTAGTGGGCGGGAGAGATGAGCAGTTCTTC.

The chain employs TRBV10-3 and TRBJ2-5; D might be TRBD1 (6 bases). With 5 bases removed from V and 2 bases from J, the gap between germline ends came to 15 bases. This CDR3 region has 15 residues. The germline CDR1 and CDR2 sequences are ENHRY and SYGVKD. CDR3 nucleotide sequence: TGTGCCATCAGTTTACACCGGGACAATCAAGAGACCCAGTACTTC. This encodes CAISLHRDNQETQYF.

Regarding this clonotype: The germline gene is not matched at one end of the junction; a read error may be the cause. The chain employs TRBV28 and TRBJ1-3, with D hard to call. The CDR3 runs to 15 residues. Looked up from germline, CDR1 is MDHEN and CDR2 is SYDVKM. As DNA, the CDR3 is TGTGCCAGCAGTTTCGCAGGAAGCTCTGGAGACACCATATATTTT. This translates into CASSFAGSSGDTIYF.

This clonotype was observed a few times. The gene calls are TRBV5-1 and TRBJ1-4; D is ambiguous. Germline V gene data show CDR1 as SGHRS and CDR2 as YFSETQ. V was cut by 0 bases and J by 0 bases, with 6 bases left in between. This CDR3 comprises 15 residues. CDR3 amino acids: CASSLGVSTNEKLFF. In DNA, the CDR3 is TGCGCCAGCAGCTTGGGGGTTTCAACTAATGAAAAACTGTTTTTT.

The rearrangement joins TRBV4-3 to TRBJ1-2; D gene ambiguous. V lost 0 bases and J lost 5, with 13 bases in between. Germline V gene lookup returns CDR1 LGHNA and CDR2 YSLEER. This CDR3 has 15 residues. CDR3: CASSQEGPAQYGYTF. The CDR3 DNA follows: TGCGCCAGCAGCCAAGAAGGTCCCGCCCAGTATGGCTACACCTTC.

The chain carries TRBV24-1 and TRBJ2-1; 9 nucleotides line up with TRBD1. Trimming at V came to 4 bases and at J to 3 bases, leaving 3 bases not matched to a gene. The CDR3 extends over 15 amino acids. The germline CDR1 and CDR2 sequences are KGHDR and SFDVKD. The CDR3 is CATSEAGQGYNEQFF. The CDR3 nucleotides read TGTGCCACCAGTGAGGCGGGACAGGGCTACAATGAGCAGTTCTTC.

This clonotype showed up many times. This rearrangement joins TRBV6-5 to TRBJ2-5, with D perhaps TRBD1 (5 bases). Deletions cut 7 bases from V and 4 bases from J, with 19 bases between. The CDR3 length is 15 residues. Germline assignment: CDR1 MNHEY and CDR2 SVGAGI. The CDR3 DNA reads TGTGCCAGCATCCCCTCCCAGGGCCCCCGAGAGACCCAGTACTTC. The encoded protein is CASIPSQGPRETQYF.

This clonotype was counted between two and nine times. The rearrangement uses TRBV7-2 and TRBJ2-2; perhaps TRBD1 as D (6 bases). Trimming shortened V by 2 bases and J by 4 bases, and 11 bases separated the two germline ends. CDR1 SGHTA and CDR2 FQGNSA come from the germline V gene. The CDR3 length is 15 residues. CDR3 nucleotide sequence: TGTGCCAGCAGCTTATGGGGGCCGGGCACCGGGGAGCTGTTTTTT. It yields the protein CASSLWGPGTGELFF.

In this sample, this clonotype turned up a few times. The chain uses TRBV6-2 or TRBV6-3 and TRBJ1-2; D uncertain. Germline values: CDR1 MNHEY, CDR2 SVGEGT. The CDR3 has 20 amino acids. V lost 2 bases, J lost 6 bases, and 31 bases lay in between. The CDR3 sequence: CASSYDSTEAGFAYPDGYTF. DNA of the CDR3: TGTGCCAGCAGTTACGACTCAACGGAGGCGGGATTCGCCTACCCGGATGGCTACACCTTC.

This clonotype was picked up a small number of times. The CDR3 reads CASSLKAQGPTDTQYF. The CDR3 bases are TGTGCCAGCAGCTTAAAAGCTCAGGGGCCCACAGATACGCAGTATTTT. The chain has TRBV7-9 and TRBJ2-3, with D perhaps TRBD1 (6 bases). The germline gives CDR1 SEHNR, CDR2 FQNEAQ (reference sequence). CDR3 length equals 16 residues. V was pared by 2 bases and J by 2 bases, with 14 bases between.

The chain couples TRBV4-3 to TRBJ1-1; D ambiguous. The CDR3 runs 16 residues. V was cut by 0 bases and J by 4 bases, with 15 bases left in between. CDR1 and CDR2 (germline): LGHNA, YSLEER. This chain's CDR3 is CASSQDSPRWGTEAFF. The CDR3 region has the DNA TGCGCCAGCAGCCAAGATTCTCCAAGGTGGGGCACTGAAGCTTTCTTT.

The sample holds one count of this clonotype. This chain uses TRBV12-3 or TRBV12-4 with TRBJ2-7, with D maybe TRBD2 (5 bases). This CDR3 region has 15 residues. With 8 bases removed from V and 5 bases from J, the gap between germline ends came to 22 bases. CDR3: CASSGLKRVVDEQYF. CDR3 DNA sequence: TGTGCCAGCTCCGGTTTAAAGAGGGTAGTCGACGAGCAGTACTTC.

The V and J genes are TRBV7-2 and TRBJ2-7; no definite D call. The CDR3 length is 12 residues. Germline V CDR1 and CDR2: SGHTA, FQGNSA. V was shortened by 4 bases and J by 7 bases, with 11 bases between the two germline ends. CDR3 sequence reads: CASSSDVGEQYF. The CDR3 DNA sequence: TGTGCCAGCAGCTCGGACGTTGGGGAGCAGTACTTC.